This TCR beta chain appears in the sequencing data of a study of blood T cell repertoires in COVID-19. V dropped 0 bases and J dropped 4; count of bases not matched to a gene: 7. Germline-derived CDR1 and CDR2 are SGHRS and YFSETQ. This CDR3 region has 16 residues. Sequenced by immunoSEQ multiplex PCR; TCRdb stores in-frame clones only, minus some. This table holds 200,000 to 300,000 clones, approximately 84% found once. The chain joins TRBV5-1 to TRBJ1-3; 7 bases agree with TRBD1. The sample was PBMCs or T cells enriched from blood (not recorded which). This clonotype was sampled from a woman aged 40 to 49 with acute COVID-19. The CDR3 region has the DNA TGCGCCAGCAGCTTGGAGACAGGGAAAGACGGAAACACCATATATTTT. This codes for CASSLETGKDGNTIYF.